This T cell receptor (beta chain) was found in a study of blood T cell repertoires in COVID-19 (dated by TCRdb to 2020 to 2021). Regarding the complete study: The collaborator samples originated in the United States, Italy and Spain and spanned the acute and convalescent phases of COVID-19. Where available, HLA class I and class II types were obtained from metadata supplied by the sample provider rather than from assay-based typing. The repertoires were released in a freely available public database meant as a resource for research on the immune response to SARS-CoV-2. Samples came from the ongoing ImmuneRACE study (first 160 participants) plus 1,254 subjects from 6 global collaborators. The prospective study material was composed of cDNA or gDNA derived from T cells, B-cell-depleted T cells, or PBMCs. A de-identified subject ID, COVID-19 status, age in years and sex were almost always included in the sample metadata. The dataset comprised deeply sampled blood TCRbeta repertoires from subjects exposed to, actively infected with, or recovered from COVID-19. What the work shows at the level of the full study, not this receptor alone: Clinical and demographic metadata were provided uncurated, with the amount varying by source and participant.

Another Seattle source contributed samples from volunteer blood donors who had recovered from COVID-19. Collaborating institutions collected whole blood in K2EDTA tubes following their own protocols. For TCRbeta analysis, collaborators shipped samples in one of three forms: frozen whole blood, isolated PBMCs, or DNA extracted from either of those sample types. The immunoSEQ Assay, a bias-controlled multiplex PCR, was used to amplify TCRbeta CDR3 regions from genomic DNA. In the original analysis: The number of nucleated cells in each sample was estimated from the amplification of reference gene primers within the assay. To quantify the absolute abundance of each unique TCRbeta CDR3 rearrangement, sequence reads were collapsed and filtered. For each sample, productive Simpson clonality was calculated as the square root of Simpson's diversity index across productive rearrangements. Imported from immuneACCESS, the table was reduced by TCRdb to in-frame sequences with V and J called. These copies leave out some clones; in studies compared against another copy, an unresolved V gene accounts for under half, and the cause of the remainder is not known. V and J calls and clone size are given by that table; D and trimming were obtained from the DNA. Counted in this sample were approximately 160,000 clones; approximately 82% of them appeared once. 10% to 15% of the sample is held by the ten biggest clonotypes.

A remark on this clone: The antigen it recognizes is unknown. No base quality values were provided; no much bigger clone lies one nucleotide off.

The origin of this receptor is a man aged 70 or older who had recovered from COVID-19. Sequencing was done on a sample of peripheral blood.

The CDR3 in this case is CASSLGWGQLGGAFF. The DNA sequence is as follows: TGCGCCAGCAGCTTGGGCTGGGGCCAACTGGGAGGAGCTTTCTTT. The sequence joins TRBV5-1 to TRBJ1-1, with TRBD1 perhaps the D gene, on 5 matching bases. The junction carries 19 bases between V and J, which are trimmed by 0 bases and 10 bases respectively. From its cysteine to its phenylalanine, the CDR3 spans 15 amino acids. Only CDR3 DNA remains: 45 bases, in frame from the first base. The germline V gene encodes CDR1 SGHRS and CDR2 YFSETQ. With the rest looked up from the reference TRBV5-1 and TRBJ1-1 genes rather than sequenced, the full variable domain is KAGVTQTPRYLIKTRGQQVTLSCSPISGHRSVSWYQQTPGQGLQFLFEYFSETQRNKGNFPGRFSGRQFSNSRSEMNVSTLELGDSALYLCASSLGWGQLGGAFFGQGTRLTVV.